A single sample gave rise to the 29 T cell receptor beta chains below, sequenced in a study of regulatory T cells in long-lasting Graves disease (dated by TCRdb to about 2021). Reading the label with the study, this specimen's time point is: persistent/refractory GD, antithyroid drugs over 5 years with positive TRAb. RNA was extracted from PBMCs in TRIzol for both TCR sequencing and RNA sequencing. The library was obtained by multiplex PCR. The sample was run on an Illumina HiSeq 4000. CDR3 regions were amplified by Arm-PCR with iRepertoire HTBI primers to construct TCR beta libraries. TCRdb trimmed public reads at Q25 via fastp, called clones via MiXCR and kept in-frame beta chains. CDR3 protein sequences are deduplicated, and each keeps its most common genes and DNA. The sample table lists under 500,000 distinct CDR3 sequences, under 25% of them with a count of one. Together, the top ten hold over 7.5% of the sample.

The specimen was peripheral blood mononuclear cells (PBMCs), collected when the disease was refractory, from a patient treated with antithyroid drugs. Receptors originate from a female donor with Graves disease.

To note about this clonotype: A much bigger clone sits one base away, suggesting this may be a read error. The CDR3 does not close with the conserved phenylalanine or tryptophan, likely indicating a read error. The chain couples TRBV7-9 to TRBJ2-7; no clear D. Trimming removed 5 bases from V and 2 bases from J, with 10 bases in between. Germline lookup yields CDR1 SEHNR and CDR2 FQNEAQ (reference sequence). The CDR3 consists of 13 residues. CDR3 region: CASSPRMAYEQYL. The CDR3 DNA is TGTGCCAGCAGCCCGAGGATGGCCTACGAGCAGTACCTC.

The rearrangement uses TRBV7-3 and TRBJ2-7; D unclear. This CDR3 comprises 9 residues. CDR1 and CDR2 (germline): SGHTA, FQGTGA. Trimming removed 7 bases at V and 9 bases at J, with 7 bases between. Here the CDR3 reads CASNLGQYF. The CDR3 nucleotides are TGTGCCAGCAATCTCGGGCAGTACTTC. The whole variable domain, filled in from reference TRBV7-3 and TRBJ2-7, reads GAGVSQTPSNKVTEKGKYVELRCDPISGHTALYWYRQSLGQGPEFLIYFQGTGAADDSGLPNDRFFAVRPEGSVSTLKIQRTERGDSAVYLCASNLGQYFGPGTRLTVT.

This clonotype was observed at least ten times. The chain links TRBV28 to TRBJ1-5, with a tentative D call TRBD1 (5 bases). CDR3 length: 15 amino acids. V dropped 2 bases and J dropped 3 bases, with 11 bases sitting between them. The germline V gene has CDR1 MDHEN and CDR2 SYDVKM. CDR3 loop: CASSLTGGINQPQHF. CDR3 DNA: TGTGCCAGCAGTTTAACCGGGGGAATCAATCAGCCCCAGCATTTT.

About this clonotype: It may be a read error: a sequence one base away is much more abundant. This chain links TRBV7-6 with TRBJ2-5; D possibly matches TRBD1 or TRBD2 (5 bases each). The CDR3 runs 13 residues. CDR1 and CDR2 (germline): SGHVS, FNYEAQ. The CDR3 sequence: CASSLGGTEIQYF. The CDR3 DNA reads TGTGCCAGCAGCTTAGGAGGGACGGAGATCCAGTACTTC.

This sequence joins TRBV15 and TRBJ1-5; D ambiguous. Germline V lookup: CDR1 LNHNV, CDR2 YYDKDF (reference sequence). This CDR3 contains 17 residues. V lost 0 bases to trimming and J lost 0 bases, with 12 bases between them. In DNA, the CDR3 is TGTGCCACCAGCAGAGAGTCGGCTGGGTATAGCAATCAGCCCCAGCATTTT. Residues: CATSRESAGYSNQPQHF. The variable domain in full, completed from reference TRBV15 and TRBJ1-5, reads DAMVIQNPRYQVTQFGKPVTLSCSQTLNHNVMYWYQQKSSQAPKLLFHYYDKDFNNEADTPDNFQSRRPNTSFCFLDIRSPGLGDTAMYLCATSRESAGYSNQPQHFGDGTRLSIL.

This clonotype was detected once. The chain has TRBV28 and TRBJ2-1; TRBD2 matches 13 bases. J lost 7 bases, V lost 5 bases, and 5 bases had no gene match. CDR3 size: 15 residues. CDR1 is MDHEN and CDR2 is SYDVKM in the germline V gene. The CDR3 reads CASSAGTSGTNEQFF. The CDR3 coding sequence is TGTGCCAGCAGTGCCGGGACTAGCGGGACGAATGAGCAGTTCTTC.

This clonotype has ten or more counts. The chain carries TRBV28 and TRBJ1-1, with D unclear. Germline V gene lookup returns CDR1 MDHEN and CDR2 SYDVKM. This CDR3 spans 13 amino acids. With 2 bases removed from V and 7 bases from J, the gap between germline ends came to 11 bases. The CDR3 sequence: CASSLESWGEAFF. CDR3 DNA: TGTGCCAGCAGTTTAGAGTCTTGGGGTGAAGCTTTCTTT.

This clonotype was seen at least ten times. This chain joins TRBV15 and TRBJ2-7, with TRBD2 matching over 8 bases. The CDR3 is 16 amino acids. The germline gives CDR1 LNHNV, CDR2 YYDKDF (reference sequence). The V segment lost 1 base and the J segment 4 bases; nucleotides outside the gene matches: 9. CDR3 amino acids: CATSRVLPGGVYEQYF. The CDR3 DNA reads as TGTGCCACCAGCAGAGTCCTCCCGGGAGGGGTTTACGAGCAGTACTTC. Drawing the rest from reference TRBV15 and TRBJ2-7, the complete variable domain is DAMVIQNPRYQVTQFGKPVTLSCSQTLNHNVMYWYQQKSSQAPKLLFHYYDKDFNNEADTPDNFQSRRPNTSFCFLDIRSPGLGDTAMYLCATSRVLPGGVYEQYFGPGTRLTVT.

This sequence joins TRBV9 and TRBJ2-7, with 12 nucleotides matching TRBD2. J gave up 0 bases and V 7 bases, and 20 bases lay outside the gene matches. Germline V gene data show CDR1 as SGDLS and CDR2 as YYNGEE. The CDR3 sequence is 20 residues long. As DNA, the CDR3 is TGTGCCAGCGGCCCTGAGGGGGGACGCAGACTAGCGGGAGACTCCTACGAGCAGTACTTC. Translated, it gives CASGPEGGRRLAGDSYEQYF.

The chain couples TRBV2 to TRBJ2-3; a possible D gene is TRBD2 (5 bases). This CDR3 comprises 15 residues. Trimming pared 1 base from V and 0 bases from J, leaving 8 bases between. Germline lookup yields CDR1 SNHLY and CDR2 FYNNEI. CDR3 region: CASSEVAGSTDTQYF. CDR3 bases: TGTGCCAGCAGTGAAGTCGCGGGTAGCACAGATACGCAGTATTTT.

The V and J genes are TRBV10-2 and TRBJ1-2; a possible D gene is TRBD1 (5 bases). This CDR3 region has 15 residues. Germline V gene data show CDR1 as WSHSY and CDR2 as SAAADI. The V end was cut by 4 bases, the J end by 4 bases, with 16 bases between. CDR3 DNA: TGCGCCAGCAGTGGCCCCCATGGGGGTCCCTATGGCTACACCTTC. Protein product: CASSGPHGGPYGYTF.

This clonotype has just a few counts. The genes are TRBV6-2 or TRBV6-3 and TRBJ1-5; no definite D call. Trimming stripped 7 bases from V and 1 base from J, with 14 bases between. The germline CDR1 and CDR2 sequences are MNHEY and SVGEGT. This CDR3 spans 15 amino acids. CDR3 protein: CASNFLASSNQPQHF. The CDR3 region has the DNA TGTGCCAGCAACTTCTTGGCGAGCAGCAATCAGCCCCAGCATTTT.

This clonotype was picked up a small number of times. This sequence joins TRBV3-1 and TRBJ2-7, with TRBD2 matching over 7 bases. CDR3 length: 18 amino acids. Losses at the gene ends were 0 bases for V and 4 bases for J; bases not matched to a gene: 15. Germline CDR1 is LGHDT and CDR2 is YNNKEL (reference sequence). The CDR3 region has the DNA TGTGCCAGCAGCCAAGATCCGGGGGGTTGGCTAGCCAGGTACGAGCAGTACTTC. Its protein is CASSQDPGGWLARYEQYF.

This clonotype has a count of ten or more. The rearrangement links TRBV11-2 to TRBJ2-5; TRBD2 matches at 8 bases. From germline, CDR1 is SGHAT and CDR2 FQNNGV. The CDR3 contains 13 residues. The V gene end was trimmed by 4 bases and the J gene end by 4 bases; junction bases not matched to a gene: 2. The CDR3 region is CASSYTSGETQYF. As DNA, the CDR3 is TGTGCCAGCAGCTATACTAGCGGAGAGACCCAGTACTTC.

This clonotype appeared many times. This chain connects TRBV30 to TRBJ1-1; the D gene is possibly TRBD1 (5 bases). Trimming cost V 4 bases and J 4 bases, with 13 bases left between them. Germline CDR1 is GTSNPN and CDR2 is SVGIG (reference sequence). CDR3 size: 13 residues. Here the CDR3 DNA reads TGTGCCTGGAACCTGGGCGGGGGCACTGAAGCTTTCTTT. It yields the protein CAWNLGGGTEAFF.

The rearrangement joins TRBV4-1 to TRBJ2-7; 8 nucleotides agree with TRBD2. The CDR3 has 15 amino acids. Trimming cost V 0 bases and J 3 bases; bases outside gene matches: 4. Germline V gene sequence: CDR1 MGHRA, CDR2 YSYEKL. The CDR3 reads CASSQDTGTSYEQYF. The CDR3 DNA is TGCGCCAGCAGCCAAGATACCGGGACTAGCTACGAGCAGTACTTC.

This clonotype was found many times. V and J are TRBV28 and TRBJ1-5, with D uncertain. The CDR3 runs 11 residues. Looked up from germline, CDR1 is MDHEN and CDR2 is SYDVKM. V gave up 4 bases and J gave up 4 bases, with 2 bases separating them. CDR3 amino acids: CASSWNQPQHF. CDR3 bases: TGTGCCAGCAGTTGGAATCAGCCCCAGCATTTT.

The chain couples TRBV20-1 to TRBJ2-7; D call uncertain. The CDR3 loop spans 13 amino acids. CDR1 is DFQATT and CDR2 is SNEGSKA in the germline V gene (reference sequence). The ends were cut back, 2 bases at V and 1 base at J, with 9 bases in the middle. The CDR3 loop is CSARQRWSYEQYF. In nucleotides, the CDR3 is TGCAGTGCTAGACAGCGTTGGTCCTACGAGCAGTACTTC.

This clonotype was seen at least ten times. V and J are TRBV30 and TRBJ2-4; D is perhaps TRBD1 (6 bases). The V gene lost 2 bases and the J gene lost 0 bases, with 11 bases spanning the gap. Germline CDR1 GTSNPN, CDR2 SVGIG (reference sequence). The CDR3 spans 15 residues. This CDR3 is CAWSWGTPAKNIQYF. In DNA, the CDR3 is TGTGCCTGGAGTTGGGGGACACCAGCCAAAAACATTCAGTACTTC. The entire variable domain, with the rest obtained from reference TRBV30 and TRBJ2-4, is as follows: SQTIHQWPATLVQPVGSPLSLECTVEGTSNPNLYWYRQAAGRGLQLLFYSVGIGQISSEVPQNLSASRPQDRQFILSSKKLLLSDSGFYLCAWSWGTPAKNIQYFGAGTRLSVL.

This clonotype has ten or more counts. The chain uses TRBV6-5 and TRBJ1-5; 7 nucleotides line up with TRBD1. CDR3 size: 13 residues. The germline V gene has CDR1 MNHEY and CDR2 SVGAGI. V lost 4 bases to trimming and J lost 9 bases; unmatched junction nucleotides: 6. CDR3 loop: CASSWDSVMPQHF. CDR3 DNA sequence: TGTGCCAGCAGTTGGGACAGCGTGATGCCCCAGCATTTT.

This clonotype was observed a few times. The V call is TRBV11-1, the J call TRBJ2-7; 7 bases line up with TRBD1. In germline, CDR1 is SGHAT, CDR2 FQDESV (reference sequence). The V and J ends lost 5 bases and 5 bases, in that order; junction bases with no gene match: 12. The CDR3 is 15 amino acids. The CDR3 sequence is CASSPPQGLGDEQYF. The CDR3 bases are TGTGCCAGCAGCCCCCCACAGGGGTTGGGGGACGAGCAGTACTTC.

Comment on this clonotype: A far larger clone is a single base away, which makes a read error likely. V is TRBV6-9 and J is TRBJ2-5; no firm D call. The germline V gene encodes CDR1 MNHGY and CDR2 SVAAGI. This CDR3 region has 12 residues. The CDR3 region is CAGSYSRETQYF. The CDR3 bases are TGTGCCGGCAGTTATTCCAGAGAGACCCAGTACTTC.

The CDR3 nucleotides read TGCAGCGTTCGGGGGGCAGGGGGAGCAGGAAACACCATATATTTT. The encoded protein is CSVRGAGGAGNTIYF. This rearrangement joins TRBV29-1 to TRBJ1-3; TRBD1 agrees at 7 bases. This CDR3 is built from 15 residues. Germline V gene lookup returns CDR1 SQVTM and CDR2 ANQGSEA. The junction had 11 bases not matched to a gene; V was cut back by 5 bases and J by 4 bases.

The V call is TRBV29-1, the J call TRBJ2-1; D possibly matches TRBD1 or TRBD2 (6 bases each). Germline assignment: CDR1 SQVTM and CDR2 ANQGSEA. Trimming removed 6 bases at V and 5 bases at J, with 23 bases between. The CDR3 runs to 16 residues. CDR3 loop: CSVGGDRTINNNEQFF. As DNA, the CDR3 is TGCAGCGTCGGGGGAGACAGGACCATTAATAACAATGAGCAGTTCTTC.

This clonotype came up many times. V and J are TRBV12-3 or TRBV12-4 and TRBJ2-2; D not certain. This CDR3 has 13 amino acids. Trimming stripped 6 bases from V and 0 bases from J, with 5 bases between. As DNA, the CDR3 is TGTGCCAGCAGCCAACCGAACACCGGGGAGCTGTTTTTT. It encodes CASSQPNTGELFF.

This clonotype was seen many times. The CDR3 sequence is CASSLTSSYEQYF. In nucleotides, the CDR3 is TGTGCCAGCAGCTTAACGAGCTCCTACGAGCAGTACTTC. The chain uses TRBV27 and TRBJ2-7; D unclear. The CDR3 has 13 residues. V lost 6 bases, J lost 0 bases, and 9 bases lay in between. Germline V gives CDR1 MNHEY, CDR2 SMNVEV (reference sequence).

This clonotype was counted many times. The chain couples TRBV7-2 to TRBJ1-2; D is unresolved. Trimming shortened V by 5 bases and J by 14 bases, and 18 bases separated the two germline ends. Germline values: CDR1 SGHTA, CDR2 FQGNSA. The CDR3 contains 12 residues. The CDR3, as DNA: TGTGCCAGCAGCGCCCCGGACTACGGCCAGACCTTC. Protein sequence: CASSAPDYGQTF.

This clonotype was seen at least ten times. This chain connects TRBV28 to TRBJ1-1; D is uncertain. The CDR3 runs to 13 residues. V lost 8 bases and J 4 bases, leaving 14 bases between the germline ends. The V gene's germline CDR1 is MDHEN and CDR2 SYDVKM. The CDR3: CASHQAWGTEAFF. CDR3 nucleotides: TGTGCCAGCCATCAGGCGTGGGGCACTGAAGCTTTCTTT.

As to this clonotype: A much larger clone differs by one base, so this may be a read error. This sequence joins TRBV6-2 or TRBV6-3 and TRBJ2-2, with TRBD1 identical over 11 bases. Per germline, CDR1 MNHEY and CDR2 SVGEGT. The CDR3 contains 16 residues. V shed 4 bases, J shed 4 bases, and the junction held 5 bases outside the gene matches. Here the CDR3 DNA reads TGTGCCAGCAGTTCCCTCGGGACAGGGGGCACCGGGGAGCTGTTTTTT. Protein: CASSSLGTGGTGELFF.